The entry below gives a single T cell receptor (beta chain) sequence along with its context. The antigen it recognizes is unknown. No base quality values were provided; no much bigger clone lies one nucleotide off. Library preparation used the immunoSEQ multiplex PCR assay. This is the immuneACCESS table as TCRdb keeps it, with only in-frame sequences that have V and J called. A part of the clones is gone; compared with another copy, unresolved V genes explain less than half, and the rest is unexplained. In this sample the table shows about 230,000 clones, approximately 80% of which occur a single time. The ten largest clones take up about an eighth of the sample. The sample is drawn from a study of control samples from healthy donors and cancer patients (dated by TCRdb to 2020 to 2021). This receptor was identified in a woman aged 60-70 years with lung cancer. The sequenced sample consisted of PBMCs.

The DNA sequence reads TGTGCCAGCAGCCAGGGTAACTATGGCTACACCTTC. Its translation is CASSQGNYGYTF. The chain joins TRBV3-1 (or the pseudogene TRBV3-2) to TRBJ1-2, with the D gene not clear enough to name. From the germline V gene (reference sequence), CDR1 is LGHDT and CDR2 is YNNKEL. The CDR3 numbers 12 residues from cysteine through phenylalanine. The only DNA kept is the CDR3, 36 bases in frame from the first base. V was cut back by 3 bases and J by 1 base, leaving a gap of 3 bases between them.